The sequence of this TCR beta chain was determined in a study of OX40 agonist ivuxolimab in advanced cancers. Study information: Each dose-escalation patient presented with hepatocellular carcinoma, melanoma, renal cell or head and neck cancer.

Here immunoSEQ multiplex PCR was the method, and the copy in TCRdb shows in-frame clones only, minus some. The data contain 39,000 or so clones, 75% to 90% of them seen just once; the ten biggest clones take up around 10%. Only one count was recorded for this clone. The CDR3 sequence is 19 residues long. CDR1 and CDR2 from the germline V gene are SEHNR and FQNEAQ (reference sequence). V lost 11 bases and J lost 0, with 26 bases in between. The gene calls are TRBV7-9 and TRBJ2-6; D may correspond to TRBD1 or TRBD2 (7 bases each). The receptor comes from an adult with an advanced solid tumor such as melanoma, head and neck, liver or kidney cancer. The material was CD4+ or CD8+ T cells sorted from blood, obtained in a trial of the OX40 agonist ivuxolimab. This CDR3 reads CAVEGRGRDRGSGANVLTF. Here the CDR3 DNA reads TGTGCCGTGGAAGGCAGGGGGAGGGATAGAGGCTCTGGGGCCAACGTCCTGACTTTC.